This T cell receptor beta chain was retrieved from a study of T cell repertoires in cytomegalovirus infection. Turning to the study itself: Through public TCR beta signatures, both CMV infection and matching HLA type were indicated.

Study-wide results and limits: There were carriers of CMV plus the relevant HLA, and cumulative public TCR beta family frequency identified them.

This clonotype was seen a few times. No antigen is known for it. Using its own MiXCR run on the reads, TCRdb lists one record per CDR3 protein. The profile shows approximately 340,000 distinct CDR3 sequences, about 28% of them singletons. V lost 3 bases and J 6 bases, leaving 15 bases between the germline ends. CDR3 length equals 14 residues. The chain joins TRBV12-3 or TRBV12-4 to TRBJ2-7; D is undetermined. The sequenced sample was cultured PBMCs, obtained from culture after CMV antigen stimulation. The sequence was collected from a human donor in good health (CMV status not recorded). Some clones in this sample may be carry-over from other donors' samples. The CDR3 DNA sequence: TGTGCCAGCAGTTTCGGTCCCACGGCTAGCGAGCAGTACTTC. This translates into CASSFGPTASEQYF.